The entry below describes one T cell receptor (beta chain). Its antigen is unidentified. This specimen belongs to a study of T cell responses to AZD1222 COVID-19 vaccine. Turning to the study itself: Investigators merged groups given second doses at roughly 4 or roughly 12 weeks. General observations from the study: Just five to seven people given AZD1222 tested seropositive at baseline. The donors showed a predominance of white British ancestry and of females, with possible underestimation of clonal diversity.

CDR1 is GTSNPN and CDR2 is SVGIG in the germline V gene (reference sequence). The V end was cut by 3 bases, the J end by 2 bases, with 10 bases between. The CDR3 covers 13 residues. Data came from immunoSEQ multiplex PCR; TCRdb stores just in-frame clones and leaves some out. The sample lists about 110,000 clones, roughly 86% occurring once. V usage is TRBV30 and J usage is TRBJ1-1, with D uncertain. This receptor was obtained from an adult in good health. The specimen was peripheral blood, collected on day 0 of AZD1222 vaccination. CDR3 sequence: CAWRTRRNTEAFF. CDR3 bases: TGTGCCTGGAGGACCCGCAGAAACACTGAAGCTTTCTTT.